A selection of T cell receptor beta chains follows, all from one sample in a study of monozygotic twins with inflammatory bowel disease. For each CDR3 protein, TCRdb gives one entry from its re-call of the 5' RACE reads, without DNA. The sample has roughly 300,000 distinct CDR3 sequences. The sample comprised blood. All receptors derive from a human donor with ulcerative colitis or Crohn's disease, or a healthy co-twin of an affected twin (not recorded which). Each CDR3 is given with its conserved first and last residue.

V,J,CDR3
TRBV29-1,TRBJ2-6,CSVEDLTPLSSGANVLTF
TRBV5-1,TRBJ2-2,CASSLGLAGATNTGELFF
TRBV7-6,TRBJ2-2,CASSPRGPANTGELFF
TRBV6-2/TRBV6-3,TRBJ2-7,CASRSSNTIEQYF
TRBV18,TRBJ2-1,CASSPPSRNEQFF
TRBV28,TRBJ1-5,CATLLGGFVQPQHF
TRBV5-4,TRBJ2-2,CASSHGGGTGNGELFF
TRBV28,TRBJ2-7,CASSDLQVLPYEQYF
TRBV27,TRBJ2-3,CASSARVGGARTDTQYF
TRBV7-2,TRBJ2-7,CASSWTSGSSYEQYF
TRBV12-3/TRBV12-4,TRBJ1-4,CASRQITNDRVDEKLFF
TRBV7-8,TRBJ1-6,CASSLVGGSFLPLHF
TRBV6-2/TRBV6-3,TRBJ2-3,CASSYFAGSGTQYF
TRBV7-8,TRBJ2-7,CASSLVGQGSLNEQYF
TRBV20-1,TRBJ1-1,CSASSQRFSGSEAFF
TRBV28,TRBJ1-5,CASSAQGISNQPQHF
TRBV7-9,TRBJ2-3,CASRQSRQSRPQDTQYF
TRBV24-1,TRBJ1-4,CATSDYREGEKPFF
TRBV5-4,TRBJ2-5,CASSFFTGGLETQYF
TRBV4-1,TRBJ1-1,CASSQPLRGAEAFF
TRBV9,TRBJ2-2,CASSLRGLNTGELFF
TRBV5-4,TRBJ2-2,CASSLDGQGAFTGELFF
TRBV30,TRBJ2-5,CAWKLAGWETQYF
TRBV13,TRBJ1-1,CASSLLQGAYMNTEAFF
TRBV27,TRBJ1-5,CASSRSFNQPQHF
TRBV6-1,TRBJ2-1,CASTLGQQLYNEQFF